One and the same sample provided the 17 T cell receptor beta chains below, sequenced in a study of beta chain features in type 1 diabetes (dated by TCRdb to 2017 to 2018). The library was built by means of the immunoSEQ multiplex PCR assay. The entire amount of isolated RNA was reverse transcribed using the High Capacity cDNA Reverse Transcription Kit, so the sequenced TCRB transcripts were expressed ones. The clones in this table, taken by TCRdb from immuneACCESS, are in-frame only. Not every clone is retained; where verified, under half of the shortfall comes from an unresolved V gene, and the cause of the rest is unknown. This sample gives more than 150,000 clones in total; about 13% of them show up just once. 0.62% of the sample is taken by the ten largest. Material for sequencing was central memory CD4+ T cells from blood. Receptor source: a woman between 18 and 29 years old in good health.

The V gene is TRBV28, the J gene TRBJ2-1, with 8 bases that match TRBD2. Germline-derived CDR1 and CDR2 are MDHEN and SYDVKM. CDR3 length equals 12 residues. The J segment lost 9 bases and the V segment lost 4 bases, leaving 2 bases of the junction unmatched. This CDR3 reads CASSSGGAEQFF. The CDR3 DNA reads TGTGCCAGCAGTTCGGGGGGGGCTGAGCAGTTCTTC.

V usage is TRBV4-2 and J usage is TRBJ1-2; 8 bases agree with TRBD1. V lost 5 bases, J lost 6 bases, and 8 bases stayed unmatched. The CDR3 spans 14 residues. Germline CDR1 LGHNA, CDR2 YNFKEQ. The CDR3 loop reads CASSARTGSNGYTF. As DNA, the CDR3 is TGTGCCAGCAGCGCTCGGACAGGGTCGAATGGCTACACCTTC.

The CDR3 bases are TGTGCCAGCAGACCTCGGGAGATCGCCTACGAGCAGTACTTC. Protein: CASRPREIAYEQYF. This chain connects TRBV2 to TRBJ2-7, with D perhaps matching TRBD2 (6 bases). CDR3 length: 14 residues. In germline, CDR1 is SNHLY, CDR2 FYNNEI. The V gene lost 6 bases and the J gene lost 2 bases, with 14 bases spanning the gap.

The chain couples TRBV5-1 to TRBJ2-1, with a possible D match to TRBD2 (6 bases). V dropped 4 bases and J dropped 7 bases, with 15 bases sitting between them. Germline V gene sequence: CDR1 SGHRS, CDR2 YFSETQ. The CDR3 loop spans 14 amino acids. The CDR3 DNA reads TGCGCCAGCAGCCCGACTAGTTCCTCTAATGAGCAGTTCTTC. This codes for CASSPTSSSNEQFF.

The V gene is TRBV5-1, the J gene TRBJ2-1; D not resolved. The CDR3 totals 12 residues. V was clipped by 0 bases and J by 7 bases, with 5 bases between them. Germline V gene sequence: CDR1 SGHRS, CDR2 YFSETQ. CDR3 residues: CASSLGANEQFF. Written as DNA, the CDR3 is TGCGCCAGCAGCTTGGGAGCAAATGAGCAGTTCTTC.

V usage is TRBV29-1 and J usage is TRBJ2-2; 9 bases line up with TRBD1. From germline, CDR1 is SQVTM and CDR2 ANQGSEA. After removal of 6 bases from V and 4 bases from J, the junction contained 0 bases not matched to a gene. The CDR3 is 12 residues long. The CDR3 nucleotides are TGCAGCGTGGGACAGGGCACCGGGGAGCTGTTTTTT. Translating it yields CSVGQGTGELFF.

The genes are TRBV18 and TRBJ2-2; D is unresolved. Between the trimmed V and J ends, which lost 3 bases and 0 bases, there was a span of 11 bases. The germline CDR1 and CDR2 sequences are KGHSH and LQKENI. There are 16 residues in the CDR3. The chain's CDR3 is CASSPAHPSNTGELFF. CDR3 bases: TGTGCCAGCTCACCGGCCCACCCGTCGAACACCGGGGAGCTGTTTTTT.

Ten or more counts support this clone. This chain links TRBV30 with TRBJ1-1; TRBD1 is a possible D gene (5 bases). V gave up 1 base and J gave up 4 bases, with 7 bases separating them. The germline gives CDR1 GTSNPN, CDR2 SVGIG (reference sequence). The length of the CDR3 is 12 residues. The CDR3 DNA sequence: TGTGCCTGGAGTGGGGGGGGCACTGAAGCTTTCTTT. It translates to CAWSGGGTEAFF.

The gene calls are TRBV6-5 and TRBJ2-3; TRBD1 agrees at 7 bases. This CDR3 region has 13 residues. Trimming at V came to 2 bases and at J to 14 bases, leaving 10 bases not matched to a gene. Germline V gives CDR1 MNHEY, CDR2 SVGAGI. CDR3 region: CASSYRGQGQPYF. The CDR3 DNA follows: TGTGCCAGCAGTTACAGAGGGCAGGGACAGCCGTATTTT.

The chain combines TRBV11-2 with TRBJ1-2, with 8 bases identical to TRBD1. V shed 4 bases and J 4 bases; nucleotides not matched to a gene: 8. The CDR3 contains 15 residues. CDR1 and CDR2 (germline): SGHAT, FQNNGV. CDR3 in amino acids: CASSSGTGRGYGYTF. CDR3 in DNA: TGTGCCAGCAGCTCCGGGACAGGACGCGGCTATGGCTACACCTTC.

This clone was counted between two and nine times. The CDR3 DNA reads as TGTGCCAGCCTAAGGGGGGGCTCCTACAATGAGCAGTTCTTC. Translated: CASLRGGSYNEQFF. V is TRBV6-1 and J is TRBJ2-1; TRBD2 might be the D (7 bases). Trimming removed 8 bases from V and 0 bases from J, with 11 bases in between. This CDR3 has 14 amino acids. Germline CDR1 is MNHNS and CDR2 is SASEGT.

This clone was recorded a few times. The CDR3 DNA reads as TGTGCCTGGAGTCCCCTGACAGGGATGGCTCTTAATCAGCCCCAGCATTTT. Protein product: CAWSPLTGMALNQPQHF. This chain connects TRBV30 to TRBJ1-5; 7 positions agree with TRBD1. The J segment lost 4 bases and the V segment lost 2 bases, leaving 14 bases of the junction unmatched. The CDR3 is 17 amino acids. Germline CDR1 is GTSNPN and CDR2 is SVGIG (reference sequence).

This clone was counted between two and nine times. V gene TRBV7-2 combines with J gene TRBJ2-5, with 7 bases fitting TRBD2. J lost 4 bases, V lost 7 bases, and 12 bases had no gene match. Germline V gives CDR1 SGHTA, CDR2 FQGNSA. CDR3 length equals 15 residues. The DNA for the CDR3 is TGTGCCAGCATCCCAGCACGGACTAGGGGAGAGACCCAGTACTTC. The encoded protein is CASIPARTRGETQYF.

The chain recombines TRBV5-1 with TRBJ1-2, with D perhaps TRBD1 (6 bases). V shed 4 bases and J shed 4 bases, with 17 bases lying between them. The CDR3 has 15 amino acids. The germline V gene encodes CDR1 SGHRS and CDR2 YFSETQ. For the CDR3, the DNA is TGCGCCAGCAGCCCGAACAGGGATGCTGGCTATGGCTACACCTTC. Protein: CASSPNRDAGYGYTF.

This clone was seen a handful of times. The chain couples TRBV9 to TRBJ2-1; 10 bases align to TRBD2. Trimming took 4 bases from V and 1 from J; bases not matched to a gene: 11. This CDR3 is built from 18 residues. Germline V lookup: CDR1 SGDLS, CDR2 YYNGEE. As DNA, the CDR3 is TGTGCCAGCAGCACAAGACTAGCGGGTGCCCTTTCCTACAATGAGCAGTTCTTC. Translated, it gives CASSTRLAGALSYNEQFF.

This clone has more than one count but fewer than ten. The genes are TRBV6-5 and TRBJ2-3; maybe TRBD2 (5 bases). CDR1 and CDR2 (germline): MNHEY, SVGAGI. With 7 bases removed from V and 0 bases from J, the gap between germline ends came to 14 bases. The CDR3 has 15 amino acids. CDR3 sequence: CASTAATASTDTQYF. The CDR3 bases are TGTGCCAGCACAGCGGCGACTGCTAGCACAGATACGCAGTATTTT.

In its sample, this clone was seen a few times. In DNA, the CDR3 is TGCGCCAGCAGCTTGCAGCGGAACACTGAAGCTTTCTTT. Translated, it gives CASSLQRNTEAFF. The genes are TRBV5-1 and TRBJ1-1; the D is unclear. CDR1 is SGHRS, CDR2 YFSETQ, per germline. Trimming left V 1 base short and J 1 base short, with 5 bases between. The CDR3 totals 13 residues.